This TCR beta chain comes out of a study of CD8+ T cells in alopecia areata. RNA extraction was followed by reverse transcription into cDNA, which acted as the sequencing template. The data were produced by immunoSEQ multiplex PCR, yet TCRdb's version contains in-frame clones alone and is incomplete. The sample has under 250,000 clones, approximately 70% seen once; the top ten hold roughly 1.2%. The treatment: oral pan-JAK inhibitor, 5-10 mg twice daily. The germline V and J ends were trimmed by 5 bases and 7 bases, with 12 bases remaining between them. The CDR3 sequence is 14 residues long. Germline V gene data show CDR1 as MNHEY and CDR2 as SMNVEV (reference sequence).

The sample in question was CD4+ T cells sorted from blood, obtained around week 46, from a patient treated with tofacitinib. This receptor was obtained from a human donor with alopecia areata. V usage is TRBV27 and J usage is TRBJ1-6, with a possible D match to TRBD1 (5 bases). CDR3 loop: CASSPQTENSPLHF. The DNA of the CDR3 is TGTGCCAGCAGTCCCCAGACAGAAAATTCACCCCTCCACTTT.